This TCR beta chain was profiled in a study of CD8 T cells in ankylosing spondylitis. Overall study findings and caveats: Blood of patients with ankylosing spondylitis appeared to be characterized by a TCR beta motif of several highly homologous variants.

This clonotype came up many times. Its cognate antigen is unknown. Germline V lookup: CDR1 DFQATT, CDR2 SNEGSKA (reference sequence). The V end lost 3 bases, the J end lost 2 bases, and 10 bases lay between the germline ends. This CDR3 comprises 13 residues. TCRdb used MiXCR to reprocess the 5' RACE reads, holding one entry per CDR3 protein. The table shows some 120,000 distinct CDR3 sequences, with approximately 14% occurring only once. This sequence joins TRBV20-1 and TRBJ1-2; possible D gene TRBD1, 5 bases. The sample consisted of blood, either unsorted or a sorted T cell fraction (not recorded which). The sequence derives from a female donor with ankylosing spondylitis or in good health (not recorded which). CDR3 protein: CSASPQGNYGYTF. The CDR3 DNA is TGCAGTGCTAGTCCCCAGGGAAACTATGGCTACACCTTC.